Following are 10 T cell receptor beta chains from one sample sequenced in a study of T cells in Graves' hyperthyroidism and ophthalmopathy. What was amplified from RNA transcripts were TCR beta CDR3 regions. Primed by the HTBI set, a first-round RT-PCR was run on the TCR CDR3. A single record per CDR3 protein comes from TCRdb applying MiXCR to the multiplex PCR reads. The sample contains under 450,000 distinct CDR3 sequences, approximately 18% of which appear only once. The sequenced sample consisted of blood. Receptor source: a woman younger than 45 with Graves' hyperthyroidism that later progressed to Graves' ophthalmopathy.

This clonotype was detected only a few times. The chain links TRBV5-1 to TRBJ2-1; 10 bases line up with TRBD2. This CDR3 comprises 16 residues. Germline CDR1 reads SGHRS; CDR2 reads YFSETQ. V trimming: 0 bases; J trimming: 7 bases; junction bases outside the gene matches: 7. CDR3 coding DNA: TGCGCCAGCAGCTTGGGAAAAGCGGGGGGGGGAAATGAGCAGTTCTTC. It translates to CASSLGKAGGGNEQFF.

This clonotype was detected many times. The chain couples TRBV19 to TRBJ1-1, with D possibly matching TRBD1 (5 bases). The V gene lost 3 bases and the J gene lost 1 base, with 12 bases spanning the gap. There are 15 residues in the CDR3. Germline CDR1 LNHDA, CDR2 SQIVND (reference sequence). CDR3 sequence: CASSIHGGSNTEAFF. CDR3 nucleotides: TGTGCCAGTAGTATCCATGGGGGATCGAACACTGAAGCTTTCTTT. Filled out from reference TRBV19 and TRBJ1-1, the complete variable domain reads DGGITQSPKYLFRKEGQNVTLSCEQNLNHDAMYWYRQDPGQGLRLIYYSQIVNDFQKGDIAEGYSVSREKKESFPLTVTSAQKNPTAFYLCASSIHGGSNTEAFFGQGTRLTVV.

This clonotype was found many times. The chain links TRBV29-1 to TRBJ1-2; no reliable D call. Per the germline V gene, CDR1 is SQVTM and CDR2 is ANQGSEA. The CDR3 is made up of 13 amino acids. V was clipped by 4 bases and J by 0 bases, with 9 bases between them. CDR3 loop: CSVGVQPNYGYTF. The CDR3, as DNA: TGCAGCGTTGGTGTCCAACCTAACTATGGCTACACCTTC.

This clonotype occurred a few times. Relative to the germline gene, one junction end is altered; a read error may explain this. V gene TRBV6-1 combines with J gene TRBJ2-3; a possible D gene is TRBD2 (6 bases). The length of the CDR3 is 16 residues. CDR1 and CDR2 (germline): MNHNS, SASEGT. The CDR3 DNA reads as TGTGCCAGCAGTGAAGGGGGTAGCGGTTACACAGGTACGCAGTATTTT. Its translation: CASSEGGSGYTGTQYF.

This clonotype was recorded a few times. The V call is TRBV20-1, the J call TRBJ2-7; 8 bases align to TRBD1. The CDR3 covers 14 residues. CDR1 and CDR2 (germline): DFQATT, SNEGSKA (reference sequence). V trimming: 6 bases; J trimming: 4 bases; junction bases outside the gene matches: 11. The CDR3 reads CSALGQGLIYEQYF. DNA of the CDR3: TGCAGTGCGCTCGGACAGGGATTAATTTACGAGCAGTACTTC.

This clonotype occurred many times. This rearrangement joins TRBV10-3 to TRBJ2-5, with a tentative D call TRBD2 (6 bases). The germline CDR1 and CDR2 sequences are ENHRY and SYGVKD. The V gene lost 2 bases and the J gene lost 2 bases, with 12 bases spanning the gap. CDR3 length: 15 residues. The CDR3 region is CAISEPLAGQETQYF. Written as DNA, the CDR3 is TGTGCCATCAGTGAGCCACTGGCGGGACAAGAGACCCAGTACTTC.

This clonotype was found a few times. The chain has TRBV5-1 and TRBJ2-7, with D perhaps TRBD1 or TRBD2 (6 bases each). Germline assignment: CDR1 SGHRS and CDR2 YFSETQ. V was shortened by 0 bases and J by 6 bases, with 13 bases between the two germline ends. CDR3 length: 14 amino acids. The CDR3 loop reads CASSLAGAFGEQYF. In nucleotides, the CDR3 is TGCGCCAGCAGCTTGGCGGGGGCTTTCGGCGAGCAGTACTTC.

This chain uses TRBV27 with TRBJ2-5; 10 bases are a match to TRBD1. This CDR3 comprises 15 residues. CDR1 MNHEY and CDR2 SMNVEV come from the germline V gene (reference sequence). V dropped 4 bases and J dropped 2; count of bases not matched to a gene: 4. CDR3 sequence reads: CASSSEDRGQETQYF. The CDR3, as DNA: TGTGCCAGCAGTTCTGAGGACAGGGGGCAAGAGACCCAGTACTTC.

A few counts support this clonotype. The genes are TRBV6-2 or TRBV6-3 and TRBJ2-1, with 7 bases fitting TRBD2. Per germline, CDR1 MNHEY and CDR2 SVGEGT. Trimming removed 0 bases from V and 4 bases from J; junction bases left unmatched: 12. The CDR3 covers 18 residues. DNA of the CDR3: TGTGCCAGCAGTTACTCGATACGCGGGGGTGCATCGTACAATGAGCAGTTCTTC. Translated, it gives CASSYSIRGGASYNEQFF.

In its sample, this clonotype was seen a few times. The chain employs TRBV20-1 and TRBJ2-7, with 9 bases fitting TRBD2. The V and J ends lost 5 bases and 2 bases, in that order; junction bases with no gene match: 4. Germline V CDR1 and CDR2: DFQATT, SNEGSKA (reference sequence). The CDR3 spans 13 residues. CDR3 DNA: TGCAGTGCTCAAGGACTAGCGCCCTACGAGCAGTACTTC. It yields the protein CSAQGLAPYEQYF.